What follows are 9 T cell receptor beta chains derived from one specimen sequenced in a study of blood T cell repertoires in COVID-19. Assay: immunoSEQ multiplex PCR; the TCRdb copy retains only in-frame clones and omits some. This sample has 380,000 or so clones, with 88% found just once. The sequenced sample was PBMCs or T cells enriched from blood (not recorded which). The source is a woman aged 25 to 39 with acute COVID-19.

This chain joins TRBV27 and TRBJ2-1, with 8 bases identical to TRBD2. The CDR3 extends over 15 amino acids. The germline gives CDR1 MNHEY, CDR2 SMNVEV (reference sequence). Trimming cost V 6 bases and J 3 bases; bases outside gene matches: 7. As DNA, the CDR3 is TGTGCCAGCAGCCAGCGGGGGCAATACTACAATGAGCAGTTCTTC. Amino acid sequence: CASSQRGQYYNEQFF.

CDR3 residues: CASSQSFLRRSNSPLHF. The CDR3 DNA follows: TGTGCCAGCAGCCAATCTTTCCTTAGGCGGTCAAATTCACCCCTCCACTTT. The chain recombines TRBV14 with TRBJ1-6; D remains ambiguous. The CDR3 totals 17 residues. The V gene lost 2 bases and the J gene lost 7 bases, with 18 bases spanning the gap. Germline assignment: CDR1 SGHDN and CDR2 FVKESK. The whole variable domain, remainder taken from reference TRBV14 and TRBJ1-6, is EAGVTQFPSHSVIEKGQTVTLRCDPISGHDNLYWYRRVMGKEIKFLLHFVKESKQDESGMPNNRFLAERTGGTYSTLKVQPAELEDSGVYFCASSQSFLRRSNSPLHFGNGTRLTVT.

V and J are TRBV11-3 and TRBJ1-6, with TRBD1 as a possible D gene (6 bases). The V gene lost 3 bases and the J gene lost 5 bases, with 17 bases spanning the gap. The germline gives CDR1 SGHNT, CDR2 YENEEA. The CDR3 covers 17 residues. The DNA of the CDR3 is TGTGCCAGCAGCTTTTGGCTTATTACAGGGAATAATTCACCCCTCCACTTT. Protein product: CASSFWLITGNNSPLHF. The full variable domain, completed using reference TRBV11-3 and TRBJ1-6, is EAGVVQSPRYKIIEKKQPVAFWCNPISGHNTLYWYLQNLGQGPELLIRYENEEAVDDSQLPKDRFSAERLKGVDSTLKIQPAELGDSAVYLCASSFWLITGNNSPLHFGNGTRLTVT.

The chain recombines TRBV24-1 with TRBJ2-2; perhaps TRBD1 as D (6 bases). V lost 7 bases and J lost 0, with 11 bases in between. Germline V CDR1 and CDR2: KGHDR, SFDVKD. This CDR3 spans 15 amino acids. The CDR3 DNA is TGTGCCACCAGGGGGGCCGCTGCGAACACCGGGGAGCTGTTTTTT. It encodes CATRGAAANTGELFF.

This rearrangement joins TRBV7-3 to TRBJ1-5; D is uncertain. The CDR3 totals 14 residues. Trimming took off 4 bases at V and 6 bases at J, with 13 bases between the two ends. Germline loops: CDR1 SGHTA, CDR2 FQGTGA. CDR3 in amino acids: CASSSEPGSQPQHF. CDR3 DNA: TGTGCCAGCAGCTCTGAACCGGGGTCTCAGCCCCAGCATTTT.

The chain combines TRBV6-1 with TRBJ2-7; D might be TRBD1 (6 bases). The length of the CDR3 is 14 residues. Germline CDR1 reads MNHNS; CDR2 reads SASEGT. V dropped 1 base and J dropped 2 bases, with 9 bases sitting between them. For the CDR3, the DNA is TGTGCCAGCAGTGAAGACGCAGGGGCCTACGAGCAGTACTTC. This translates into CASSEDAGAYEQYF.

The CDR3 DNA follows: TGTGCCACCAGTGATAGGGACAGGGAGTTGAGCACTGAAGCTTTCTTT. It translates to CATSDRDRELSTEAFF. The V gene is TRBV24-1, the J gene TRBJ1-1; TRBD1 agrees at 9 bases. Germline values: CDR1 KGHDR, CDR2 SFDVKD. J gave up 4 bases and V 3 bases, and 8 bases lay outside the gene matches. The CDR3 has 16 residues.

The chain has TRBV5-1 and TRBJ2-2, with 7 bases that match TRBD1. The CDR3 is 15 amino acids. With 4 bases clipped from V and 5 bases from J, the junction kept 8 bases outside the gene matches. Germline V gives CDR1 SGHRS, CDR2 YFSETQ. This chain's CDR3 is CASSLQGQSTGELFF. CDR3 DNA: TGCGCCAGCAGCCTCCAGGGACAGAGTACCGGGGAGCTGTTTTTT.

This chain connects TRBV18 to TRBJ1-5; 9 bases fit TRBD1. J lost 3 bases, V lost 6 bases, and 6 bases had no gene match. The CDR3 runs 15 residues. Germline values: CDR1 KGHSH, CDR2 LQKENI. The CDR3 bases are TGTGCCAGCTCGAGAACAGGGGGCCACAATCAGCCCCAGCATTTT. Translated: CASSRTGGHNQPQHF.